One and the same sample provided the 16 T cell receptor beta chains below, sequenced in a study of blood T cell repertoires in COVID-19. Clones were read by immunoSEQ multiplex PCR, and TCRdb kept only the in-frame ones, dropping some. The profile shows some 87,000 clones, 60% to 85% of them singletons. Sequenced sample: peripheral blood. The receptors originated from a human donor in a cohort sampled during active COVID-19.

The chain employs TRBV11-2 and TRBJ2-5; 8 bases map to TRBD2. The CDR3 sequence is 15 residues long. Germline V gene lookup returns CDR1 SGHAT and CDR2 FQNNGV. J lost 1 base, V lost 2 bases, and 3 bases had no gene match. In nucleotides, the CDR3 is TGTGCCAGCAGCTTACTCACTAGCGGCCAAGAGACCCAGTACTTC. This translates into CASSLLTSGQETQYF.

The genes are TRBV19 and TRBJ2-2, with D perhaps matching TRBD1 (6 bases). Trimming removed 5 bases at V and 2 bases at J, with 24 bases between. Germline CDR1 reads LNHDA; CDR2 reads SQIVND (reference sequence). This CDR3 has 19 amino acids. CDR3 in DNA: TGTGCCAGTAGTCCTATCCCTCCCTGGGGGCAGCCCAACACCGGGGAGCTGTTTTTT. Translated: CASSPIPPWGQPNTGELFF.

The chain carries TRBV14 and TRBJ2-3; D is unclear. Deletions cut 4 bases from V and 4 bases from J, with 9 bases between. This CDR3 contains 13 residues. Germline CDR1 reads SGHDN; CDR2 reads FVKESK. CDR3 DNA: TGTGCCAGCAGCCCCGTGGGCCCAGATACGCAGTATTTT. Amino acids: CASSPVGPDTQYF.

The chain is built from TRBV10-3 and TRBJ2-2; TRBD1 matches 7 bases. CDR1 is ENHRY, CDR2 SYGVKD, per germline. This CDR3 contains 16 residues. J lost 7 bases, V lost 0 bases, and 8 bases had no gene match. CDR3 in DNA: TGTGCCATCAGTGAGTCCCAAACAGGGGTGTTCGGGGAGCTGTTTTTT. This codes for CAISESQTGVFGELFF.

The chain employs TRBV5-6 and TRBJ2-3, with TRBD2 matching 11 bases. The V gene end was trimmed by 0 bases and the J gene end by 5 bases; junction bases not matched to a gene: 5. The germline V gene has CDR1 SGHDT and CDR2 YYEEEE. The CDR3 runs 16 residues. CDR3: CASSLVVSGREDTQYF. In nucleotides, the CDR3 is TGTGCCAGCAGCTTGGTCGTTAGCGGGAGGGAAGATACGCAGTATTTT.

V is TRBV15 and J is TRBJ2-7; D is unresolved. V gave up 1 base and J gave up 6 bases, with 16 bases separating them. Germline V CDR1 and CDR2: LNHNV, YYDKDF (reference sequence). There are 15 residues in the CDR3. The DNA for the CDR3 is TGTGCCACCAGCAGAGCGTCTACCATTTTGCCCGAGCAGTACGTC. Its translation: CATSRASTILPEQYV.

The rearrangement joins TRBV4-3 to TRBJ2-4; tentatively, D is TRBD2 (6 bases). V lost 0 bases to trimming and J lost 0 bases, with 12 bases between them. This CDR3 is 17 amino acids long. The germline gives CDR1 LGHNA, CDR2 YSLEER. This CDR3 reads CASSQDNGGLAKNIQYF. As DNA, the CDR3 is TGCGCCAGCAGCCAAGATAACGGGGGTCTAGCCAAAAACATTCAGTACTTC.

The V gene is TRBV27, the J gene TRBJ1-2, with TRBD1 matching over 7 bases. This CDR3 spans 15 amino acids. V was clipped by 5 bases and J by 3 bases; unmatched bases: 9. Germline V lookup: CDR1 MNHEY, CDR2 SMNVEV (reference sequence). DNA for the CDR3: TGTGCCAGCAGTCCAACCTCGGGACAGTACTATGGCTACACCTTC. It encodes CASSPTSGQYYGYTF.

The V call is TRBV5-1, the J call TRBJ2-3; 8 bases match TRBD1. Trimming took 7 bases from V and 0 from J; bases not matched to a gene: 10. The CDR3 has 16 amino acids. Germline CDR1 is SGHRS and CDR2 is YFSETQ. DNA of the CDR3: TGCGCCAGCCGATATCGGACAGGGCGGAGCACAGATACGCAGTATTTT. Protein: CASRYRTGRSTDTQYF.

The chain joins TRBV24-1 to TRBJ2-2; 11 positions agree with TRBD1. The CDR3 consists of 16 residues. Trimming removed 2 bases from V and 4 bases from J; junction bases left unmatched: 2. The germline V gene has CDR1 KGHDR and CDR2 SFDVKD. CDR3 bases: TGTGCCACCAGTGATTCGGACAGGGGGCTCACCGGGGAGCTGTTTTTT. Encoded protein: CATSDSDRGLTGELFF.

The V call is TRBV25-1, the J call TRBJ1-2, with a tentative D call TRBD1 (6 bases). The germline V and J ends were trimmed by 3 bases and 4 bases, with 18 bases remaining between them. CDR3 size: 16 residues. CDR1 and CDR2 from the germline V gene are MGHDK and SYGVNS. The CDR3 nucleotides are TGTGCCAGCAGTGACTCGGGACAAACCCTCACCTATGGCTACACCTTC. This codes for CASSDSGQTLTYGYTF.

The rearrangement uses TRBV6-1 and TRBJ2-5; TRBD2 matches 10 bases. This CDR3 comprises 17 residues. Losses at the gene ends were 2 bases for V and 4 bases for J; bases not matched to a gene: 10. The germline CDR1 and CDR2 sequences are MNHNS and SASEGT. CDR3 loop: CASSELTSGGGLETQYF. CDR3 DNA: TGTGCCAGCAGTGAACTTACGAGCGGGGGGGGCTTAGAGACCCAGTACTTC.

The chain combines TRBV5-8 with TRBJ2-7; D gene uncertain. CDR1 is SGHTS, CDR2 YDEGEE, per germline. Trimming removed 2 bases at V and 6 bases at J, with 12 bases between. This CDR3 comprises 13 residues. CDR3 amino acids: CASSFSAGSEQYV. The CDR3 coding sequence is TGTGCCAGCAGCTTTTCTGCAGGAAGCGAGCAGTACGTC.

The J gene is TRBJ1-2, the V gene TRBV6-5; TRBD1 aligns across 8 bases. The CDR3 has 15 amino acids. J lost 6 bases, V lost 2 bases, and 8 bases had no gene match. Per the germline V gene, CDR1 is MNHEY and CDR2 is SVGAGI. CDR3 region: CASSYRSGGKNGYTF. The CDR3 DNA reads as TGTGCCAGCAGTTACCGGTCAGGGGGCAAGAATGGCTACACCTTC.

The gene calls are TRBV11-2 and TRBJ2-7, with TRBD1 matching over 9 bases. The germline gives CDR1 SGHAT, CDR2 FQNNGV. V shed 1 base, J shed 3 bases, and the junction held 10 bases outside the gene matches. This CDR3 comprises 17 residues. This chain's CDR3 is CASSLVGGDRAFYEQYF. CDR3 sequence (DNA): TGTGCCAGCAGCTTAGTTGGGGGGGACAGGGCATTCTACGAGCAGTACTTC.

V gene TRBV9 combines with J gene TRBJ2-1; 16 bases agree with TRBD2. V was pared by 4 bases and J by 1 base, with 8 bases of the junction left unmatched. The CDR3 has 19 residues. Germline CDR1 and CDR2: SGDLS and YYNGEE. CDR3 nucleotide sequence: TGTGCCAGCAGCATAACCGGGACTAGCGGGGGGGGTTCCTACAATGAGCAGTTCTTC. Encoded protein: CASSITGTSGGGSYNEQFF.